The 14 T cell receptor beta chains presented below share a single source sample, sequenced in a study of cytomegalovirus exposure and HLA in healthy donors. A multiplex PCR was run with 60 Vbeta primers and 13 Jbeta primers. Sequencing used immunoSEQ multiplex PCR; TCRdb keeps in-frame clones, though not all of them. The sample has some 120,000 clones; around 80% are singletons. The sample consisted of PBMCs. All receptors derive from a young man in good health and CMV-seronegative.

The chain recombines TRBV6-6 with TRBJ1-2, with D perhaps TRBD1 (6 bases). This CDR3 is built from 12 residues. CDR1 and CDR2 from the germline V gene are MNHNY and SVGAGI (reference sequence). Trimming removed 5 bases from V and 4 bases from J, with 8 bases in between. This CDR3 reads CASSPGAYGYTF. DNA of the CDR3: TGTGCCAGCAGTCCAGGGGCCTATGGCTACACCTTC.

The gene calls are TRBV6-5 and TRBJ1-1; TRBD1 is a possible D gene (6 bases). The CDR3 runs to 14 residues. The germline V and J ends were trimmed by 5 bases and 0 bases, with 10 bases remaining between them. Germline CDR1 and CDR2: MNHEY and SVGAGI. The CDR3 is CASSPQGLNTEAFF. The CDR3 DNA is TGTGCCAGCAGTCCACAGGGTTTGAACACTGAAGCTTTCTTT.

The chain joins TRBV6-1 to TRBJ2-7, with TRBD2 matching 7 bases. The CDR3 sequence is 16 residues long. CDR1 and CDR2 (germline): MNHNS, SASEGT. V lost 3 bases, J lost 1 base, and 9 bases stayed unmatched. The CDR3 sequence: CASSDAPGEGSYEQYF. The CDR3, as DNA: TGTGCCAGCAGTGACGCGCCTGGGGAGGGTTCCTACGAGCAGTACTTC.

This chain connects TRBV29-1 to TRBJ1-2, with unresolved D. Trimming removed 4 bases at V and 4 bases at J, with 10 bases between. The CDR3 is made up of 12 amino acids. Germline CDR1 SQVTM, CDR2 ANQGSEA. This CDR3 is CSVVSPTYGYTF. The CDR3 DNA follows: TGCAGCGTTGTGAGCCCTACCTATGGCTACACCTTC.

The chain uses TRBV27 and TRBJ1-1; D unclear. CDR1 and CDR2 from the germline V gene are MNHEY and SMNVEV (reference sequence). The CDR3 has 17 amino acids. Trimming removed 5 bases from V and 1 base from J, with 20 bases in between. The chain's CDR3 is CASSLKARVFKNTEAFF. In nucleotides, the CDR3 is TGTGCCAGCAGTCTCAAGGCGCGGGTTTTCAAGAACACTGAAGCTTTCTTT.

V usage is TRBV4-3 and J usage is TRBJ2-7, with a possible D match to TRBD2 (5 bases). The CDR3 runs 16 residues. From germline, CDR1 is LGHNA and CDR2 YSLEER. Trimming took off 4 bases at V and 0 bases at J, with 16 bases between the two ends. CDR3 loop: CASSPSAAGYSYEQYF. As DNA, the CDR3 is TGCGCCAGCAGCCCGTCAGCGGCCGGATACTCCTACGAGCAGTACTTC.

The chain carries TRBV6-5 and TRBJ2-7, with D possibly being TRBD2 (6 bases). V lost 2 bases and J 5 bases, leaving 19 bases between the germline ends. This CDR3 contains 16 residues. Germline loops: CDR1 MNHEY, CDR2 SVGAGI. CDR3: CASSYQAGTGRHEQYF. DNA of the CDR3: TGTGCCAGCAGTTACCAAGCCGGGACTGGTCGCCACGAGCAGTACTTC.

The gene calls are TRBV30 and TRBJ1-1; D unresolved. Germline V gene data show CDR1 as GTSNPN and CDR2 as SVGIG (reference sequence). The V end was cut by 0 bases, the J end by 6 bases, with 11 bases between. This CDR3 spans 13 amino acids. The CDR3 reads CAWSVYGRAEAFF. CDR3 DNA: TGTGCCTGGAGTGTGTATGGGAGGGCTGAAGCTTTCTTT.

This chain connects TRBV7-8 to TRBJ2-7; the D gene is possibly TRBD1 (6 bases). Germline V gene lookup returns CDR1 SGHVS and CDR2 FQNEAQ. This CDR3 region has 13 residues. Trimming left V 1 base short and J 6 bases short, with 10 bases between. In nucleotides, the CDR3 is TGTGCCAGCAGCTTAGGTCGAGGGGGCGAGCAGTACTTC. This encodes CASSLGRGGEQYF. Combining the CDR3 with reference TRBV7-8 and TRBJ2-7 gives the whole variable domain GAGVSQSPRYKVAKRGQDVALRCDPISGHVSLFWYQQALGQGPEFLTYFQNEAQLDKSGLPSDRFFAERPEGSVSTLKIQRTQQEDSAVYLCASSLGRGGEQYFGPGTRLTVT.

This clone has a single count. The J gene is TRBJ1-6, the V gene TRBV6-6; 7 nucleotides align to TRBD1. The CDR3 runs to 15 residues. V gave up 5 bases and J gave up 3 bases; unmatched junction bases: 4. Germline V gives CDR1 MNHNY, CDR2 SVGAGI (reference sequence). The CDR3 DNA sequence: TGTGCCAGCAGTACCGGGACAGTCTATAATTCACCCCTCCACTTT. Its protein is CASSTGTVYNSPLHF.

The chain carries TRBV6-1 and TRBJ2-1, with D maybe TRBD2 (7 bases). The CDR3 consists of 15 residues. The germline gives CDR1 MNHNS, CDR2 SASEGT. Trimming stripped 1 base from V and 7 bases from J, with 14 bases between. In nucleotides, the CDR3 is TGTGCCAGCAGTGAAGGGTACCGGGGGGCGAATGAGCAGTTCTTC. Translation: CASSEGYRGANEQFF.

The chain combines TRBV7-2 with TRBJ2-5; weak D call: TRBD1 (6 bases). The germline V and J ends were trimmed by 5 bases and 1 base, with 11 bases remaining between them. Looked up from germline, CDR1 is SGHTA and CDR2 is FQGNSA. CDR3 length equals 14 residues. CDR3 sequence reads: CASSTRTAQETQYF. DNA for the CDR3: TGTGCCAGCAGCACGCGGACAGCCCAAGAGACCCAGTACTTC.

The rearrangement links TRBV15 to TRBJ2-2; a possible D gene is TRBD1 (6 bases). Per germline, CDR1 LNHNV and CDR2 YYDKDF (reference sequence). The CDR3 spans 14 residues. V lost 0 bases to trimming and J lost 5 bases, with 7 bases between them. The DNA of the CDR3 is TGTGCCACCAGCAGAGATGGACAGACCGGGGAGCTGTTTTTT. This encodes CATSRDGQTGELFF.

The gene calls are TRBV9 and TRBJ2-3, with a weak D call TRBD2 (6 bases). The CDR3 consists of 15 residues. CDR1 is SGDLS and CDR2 is YYNGEE in the germline V gene. The ends were cut back, 4 bases at V and 1 base at J, with 13 bases in the middle. Here the CDR3 reads CASSRSGGGTDTQYF. The CDR3 region has the DNA TGTGCCAGCAGCAGGAGCGGAGGGGGCACAGATACGCAGTATTTT.